This T cell receptor (beta chain) was captured by sequencing in a study of vaccination effects on CD4 cells after COVID-19. Note on this clone: Its antigen is as yet unknown.

CDR1 and CDR2 from the germline V gene are MRHNA and SNTAGT. J was trimmed by 4 bases and V by 6 bases; bases with no gene match: 7. This CDR3 is built from 14 residues. Clones were read by immunoSEQ multiplex PCR, and TCRdb kept only the in-frame ones, dropping some. Here the sample spans tens of thousands of clones, over 70% being singletons. Sequencing in the ViraFEST assay came after antigen-specific CD4+ T cells had been expanded with viral peptide pools, which were used to stimulate PBMC. The authors isolated CD4+ T cells after about 10 days of culture. Either the mRNA-1273 or the BNT162b2 vaccine was given to participants as two doses.

The sequence was collected from a human donor who received a COVID-19 vaccine. The input for sequencing was CD4+ T cells from PBMCs cultured with HCoV-OC43 spike peptides, taken after COVID-19 vaccination. Subset meaning: HCoV-OC43 spike overlapping peptide pool stimulation. The chain joins TRBV6-4 to TRBJ2-3; 7 nucleotides agree with TRBD1. The CDR3 coding sequence is TGTGCCAGCAGCCCGGACAGGACTTCAGATACGCAGTATTTT. This sequence encodes CASSPDRTSDTQYF.